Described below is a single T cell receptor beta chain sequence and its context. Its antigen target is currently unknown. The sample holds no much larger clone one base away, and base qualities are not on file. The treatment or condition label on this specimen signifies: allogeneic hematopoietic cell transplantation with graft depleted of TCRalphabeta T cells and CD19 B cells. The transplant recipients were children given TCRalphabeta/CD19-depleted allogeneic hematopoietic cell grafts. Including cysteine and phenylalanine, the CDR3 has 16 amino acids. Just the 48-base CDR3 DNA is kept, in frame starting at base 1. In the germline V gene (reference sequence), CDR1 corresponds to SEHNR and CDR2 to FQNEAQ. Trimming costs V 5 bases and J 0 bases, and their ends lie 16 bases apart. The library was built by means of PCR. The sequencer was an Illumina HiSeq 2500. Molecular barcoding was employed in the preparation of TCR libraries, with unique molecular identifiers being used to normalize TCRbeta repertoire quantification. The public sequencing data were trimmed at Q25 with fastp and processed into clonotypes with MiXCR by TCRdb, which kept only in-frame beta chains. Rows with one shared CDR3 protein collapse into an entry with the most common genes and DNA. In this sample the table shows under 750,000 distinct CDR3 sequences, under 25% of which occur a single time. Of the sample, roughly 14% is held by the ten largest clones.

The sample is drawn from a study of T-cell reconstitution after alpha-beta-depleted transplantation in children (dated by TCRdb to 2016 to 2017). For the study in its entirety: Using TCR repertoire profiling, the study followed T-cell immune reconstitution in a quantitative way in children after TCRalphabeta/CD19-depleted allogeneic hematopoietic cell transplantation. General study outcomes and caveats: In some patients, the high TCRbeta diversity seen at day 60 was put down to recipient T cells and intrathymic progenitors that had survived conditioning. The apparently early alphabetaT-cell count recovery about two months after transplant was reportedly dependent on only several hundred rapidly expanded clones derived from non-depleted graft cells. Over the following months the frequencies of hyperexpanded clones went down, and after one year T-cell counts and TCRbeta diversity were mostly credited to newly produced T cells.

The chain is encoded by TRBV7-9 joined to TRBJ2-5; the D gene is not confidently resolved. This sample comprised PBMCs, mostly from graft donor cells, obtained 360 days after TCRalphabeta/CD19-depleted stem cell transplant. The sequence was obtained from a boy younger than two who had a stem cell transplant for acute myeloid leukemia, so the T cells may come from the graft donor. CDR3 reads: CASSVTGTPYQETQYF. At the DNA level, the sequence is TGTGCCAGCAGCGTCACGGGTACACCGTACCAAGAGACCCAGTACTTC.